This record looks at one TCR beta chain sequence and its context. These data belong to a study of a mutant IDH1 vaccine in newly diagnosed glioma. Time point indicated: baseline, week 1 (first vaccination visit). The treatment is: pre-vaccination baseline after standard-of-care therapy. Only in-frame clones appear in the TCRdb table, and some are missing; sequencing was by immunoSEQ multiplex PCR. This table has about 63,000 clones, 80% to 90% appearing once. This sequence was found in a woman younger than 35 with glioma. Some clones in this sample may be carry-over from other donors' samples. Specimen: peripheral blood mononuclear cells (PBMCs), collected from a glioma patient treated with radiotherapy, temozolomide or both.

CDR3 coding DNA: TGTGCCTGCCTGGGACAGGGGTATTCGGAAGCTTTCTTT. Translating it yields CACLGQGYSEAFF. The chain recombines TRBV30 with TRBJ1-1; 10 bases are a match to TRBD1. J lost 8 bases, V lost 6 bases, and 9 bases had no gene match. Germline V CDR1 and CDR2: GTSNPN, SVGIG (reference sequence). The CDR3 has 13 amino acids.